This T cell receptor (beta chain) was retrieved from a study of T cells after yellow fever vaccination. TCRdb independently ran MiXCR on the 5' RACE reads; one entry per CDR3 protein. The data contain 120,000 or so distinct CDR3 sequences, roughly 10% of them singletons. CDR1 and CDR2 (germline): MNHEY, SVGAGI. This CDR3 is built from 15 residues. V gave up 1 base and J gave up 6 bases, with 13 bases separating them. This chain connects TRBV6-5 to TRBJ2-1, with D perhaps TRBD2 (7 bases). Sequences were derived from CD8+ T cells sorted from PBMCs, sampled on the day of the yellow fever booster vaccination. This clonotype was sampled from a man between 18 and 29 years old who received the YFV17D yellow fever vaccine. CDR3 sequence reads: CASSYFGGLANEQFF. As DNA, the CDR3 is TGTGCCAGCAGTTACTTCGGGGGGCTCGCCAATGAGCAGTTCTTC.